The present T cell receptor beta chain was sequenced within a study of OX40 agonist ivuxolimab in advanced cancers. Overall study: Patients assigned to dose escalation were diagnosed with hepatocellular carcinoma, melanoma, renal cell or head and neck cancer. Findings and limits, study-wide: Partial responders treated at 0.1-3.0 mg/kg exhibited clonal expansion among the lowest measured. Compared with CD4+, CD8+ T cells on average had more expanded clones.

Clones were read by immunoSEQ multiplex PCR, and TCRdb kept only the in-frame ones, dropping some. This sample has fewer than 95,000 clones, with about 92% found just once. This CDR3 is built from 13 residues. Unmatched junction bases numbered 5, after V lost 2 bases and J lost 6 bases. The germline CDR1 and CDR2 sequences are SGHDT and YYEEEE. Points on this clone: Its antigen remains unknown.

The source material was CD4+ or CD8+ T cells sorted from blood, sampled in a trial of the OX40 agonist ivuxolimab. This TCR was sampled from an adult with an advanced solid tumor such as melanoma, head and neck, liver or kidney cancer. The gene calls are TRBV5-6 and TRBJ2-7; 7 positions agree with TRBD2. The CDR3 DNA reads TGTGCCAGCAGCTTTGGCGGGAGTGCCGAGCAGTACTTC. Amino acid sequence: CASSFGGSAEQYF.